One and the same sample provided the 22 T cell receptor beta chains below, sequenced in a study of T cell responses to AZD1222 COVID-19 vaccine. Profiled with immunoSEQ multiplex PCR; TCRdb holds only in-frame clones, not every one. Of tens of thousands of clones listed, approximately 83% are singletons. Sample: peripheral blood, taken on day 0 of AZD1222 vaccination. Receptor source: an adult in good health.

The J gene is TRBJ1-6, the V gene TRBV3-1 (or the pseudogene TRBV3-2); D call uncertain. Trimming pared 6 bases from V and 10 bases from J, leaving 13 bases between. The germline CDR1 and CDR2 sequences are LGHDT and YNNKEL (reference sequence). The CDR3 is made up of 13 amino acids. The CDR3 sequence is CASRASVRSPLHF. In DNA, the CDR3 is TGTGCCAGCAGGGCATCAGTCAGGTCACCCCTCCACTTT.

The gene calls are TRBV3-1 (or the pseudogene TRBV3-2) and TRBJ1-1; D call uncertain. Germline V gives CDR1 LGHDT, CDR2 YNNKEL (reference sequence). The CDR3 covers 14 residues. V lost 3 bases and J lost 5, with 13 bases in between. This CDR3 reads CASSQGGKGTEAFF. The CDR3 region has the DNA TGTGCCAGCAGCCAGGGCGGGAAAGGGACTGAAGCTTTCTTT.

The V gene is TRBV12-3 or TRBV12-4, the J gene TRBJ2-1; D is uncertain. V lost 5 bases, J lost 6 bases, and 5 bases lay in between. This CDR3 has 11 residues. CDR3 DNA: TGTGCCAGCAGTAAACCCAATGAGCAGTTCTTC. Amino acid sequence: CASSKPNEQFF.

The chain employs TRBV5-1 and TRBJ1-1; 8 nucleotides agree with TRBD1. V lost 4 bases to trimming and J lost 3 bases; unmatched junction nucleotides: 2. Germline V lookup: CDR1 SGHRS, CDR2 YFSETQ. The CDR3 runs to 13 residues. The CDR3 nucleotides are TGCGCCAGCAGCCCGGACAGGGACACTGAAGCTTTCTTT. Translated, it gives CASSPDRDTEAFF.

The chain employs TRBV25-1 and TRBJ2-5, with 7 bases aligning to TRBD1. V dropped 7 bases and J dropped 0; count of bases not matched to a gene: 5. The CDR3 runs to 14 residues. The germline CDR1 and CDR2 sequences are MGHDK and SYGVNS. The chain's CDR3 is CASTDRVYQETQYF. CDR3 nucleotide sequence: TGTGCCAGCACCGACAGGGTGTACCAAGAGACCCAGTACTTC.

The table lists this clone with a few counts. V and J are TRBV5-1 and TRBJ1-2, with D maybe TRBD1 (6 bases). The germline CDR1 and CDR2 sequences are SGHRS and YFSETQ. Trimming took off 4 bases at V and 5 bases at J, with 12 bases between the two ends. The CDR3 has 13 residues. DNA of the CDR3: TGCGCCAGCAGCCTAGGACAGACGTATGGCTACACCTTC. Translating it yields CASSLGQTYGYTF.

This clone was seen only once. The rearrangement joins TRBV5-1 to TRBJ1-4; 10 nucleotides line up with TRBD1. Per the germline V gene, CDR1 is SGHRS and CDR2 is YFSETQ. The ends lost 4 bases at V and 6 bases at J; junction bases unmatched: 3. CDR3 length: 14 amino acids. In DNA form, the CDR3 reads TGCGCCAGCAGCCTGACAGGGGGCGATGAAAAACTGTTTTTT. It specifies CASSLTGGDEKLFF.

The J gene is TRBJ1-1, the V gene TRBV5-4; D is perhaps TRBD1 (5 bases). The CDR3 covers 15 residues. Trimming stripped 0 bases from V and 0 bases from J, with 9 bases between. Looked up from germline, CDR1 is SGHNT and CDR2 is YYREEE (reference sequence). This CDR3 is CASSLVGRMNTEAFF. In DNA, the CDR3 is TGTGCCAGCAGCTTGGTGGGACGGATGAACACTGAAGCTTTCTTT. Full variable domain (outside the CDR3, taken from reference TRBV5-4 and TRBJ1-1): ETGVTQSPTHLIKTRGQQVTLRCSSQSGHNTVSWYQQALGQGPQFIFQYYREEENGRGNFPPRFSGLQFPNYSSELNVNALELDDSALYLCASSLVGRMNTEAFFGQGTRLTVV.

The table lists this clone with a few counts. The chain is built from TRBV6-4 and TRBJ2-3; 8 nucleotides align to TRBD2. The CDR3 extends over 15 amino acids. Germline lookup yields CDR1 MRHNA and CDR2 SNTAGT. V dropped 0 bases and J dropped 1; count of bases not matched to a gene: 0. The CDR3 loop is CASSDSSGGTDTQYF. The CDR3 DNA reads TGTGCCAGCAGTGACTCTAGCGGGGGCACAGATACGCAGTATTTT.

The V and J genes are TRBV6-1 and TRBJ2-1, with D tentatively TRBD2 (5 bases). V was trimmed by 1 base and J by 7 bases, leaving 8 bases between them. There are 13 residues in the CDR3. The germline V gene encodes CDR1 MNHNS and CDR2 SASEGT. The CDR3 coding sequence is TGTGCCAGCAGTGAAGTGACGGGAAATGAGCAGTTCTTC. This translates into CASSEVTGNEQFF.

The chain couples TRBV10-3 to TRBJ2-5, with a weak D call TRBD1 (6 bases). CDR3 length equals 12 residues. Germline CDR1 reads ENHRY; CDR2 reads SYGVKD. Trimming removed 5 bases at V and 5 bases at J, with 9 bases between. CDR3: CAISTGLETQYF. The CDR3 nucleotides read TGTGCCATCAGTACAGGGCTGGAGACCCAGTACTTC.

This clone was detected only once. This chain connects TRBV2 to TRBJ1-5; 7 nucleotides line up with TRBD1. The CDR3 consists of 16 residues. The trim removed 1 base at V and 5 bases at J, leaving 8 bases unmatched. The germline V gene has CDR1 SNHLY and CDR2 FYNNEI. In nucleotides, the CDR3 is TGTGCCAGCAGTGAAGACAGGGGCATCGGGGATCAGCCCCAGCATTTT. Amino acid sequence: CASSEDRGIGDQPQHF.

The chain combines TRBV28 with TRBJ1-1; D ambiguous. Trimming pared 2 bases from V and 1 base from J, leaving 5 bases between. The germline CDR1 and CDR2 sequences are MDHEN and SYDVKM. The CDR3 is 13 amino acids. The CDR3 DNA sequence: TGTGCCAGCAGTTTAATAGGGAACACTGAAGCTTTCTTT. Residues: CASSLIGNTEAFF.

J is TRBJ1-5 and V is TRBV9; a weak D match, TRBD1 (6 bases). CDR1 SGDLS and CDR2 YYNGEE come from the germline V gene. Trimming stripped 4 bases from V and 0 bases from J, with 8 bases between. This CDR3 has 14 residues. In DNA form, the CDR3 reads TGTGCCAGCAGCTCAGGGGTTAGCAATCAGCCCCAGCATTTT. Translation gives CASSSGVSNQPQHF. The entire variable domain, with the rest obtained from reference TRBV9 and TRBJ1-5, is as follows: DSGVTQTPKHLITATGQRVTLRCSPRSGDLSVYWYQQSLDQGLQFLIQYYNGEERAKGNILERFSAQQFPDLHSELNLSSLELGDSALYFCASSSGVSNQPQHFGDGTRLSIL.

In this sample, this clone turned up a few times. This chain joins TRBV7-2 and TRBJ2-5; 9 bases line up with TRBD1. With 4 bases clipped from V and 5 bases from J, the junction kept 5 bases outside the gene matches. Germline V gene sequence: CDR1 SGHTA, CDR2 FQGNSA. The CDR3 is 14 residues long. As DNA, the CDR3 is TGTGCCAGCAGCTCAACAGGGGGCTTGGAGACCCAGTACTTC. This translates into CASSSTGGLETQYF.

This rearrangement joins TRBV3-1 (or the pseudogene TRBV3-2) to TRBJ2-5; possible D gene TRBD2, 5 bases. There are 13 residues in the CDR3. CDR1 and CDR2 (germline): LGHDT, YNNKEL (reference sequence). The V end lost 1 base, the J end lost 4 bases, and 7 bases lay between the germline ends. The CDR3 nucleotides read TGTGCCAGCAGCCAAGGAGGGTCAGAGACCCAGTACTTC. Translation gives CASSQGGSETQYF.

The chain couples TRBV18 to TRBJ1-2; the D gene is possibly TRBD1 (5 bases). Germline CDR1 and CDR2: KGHSH and LQKENI. Trimming removed 3 bases from V and 5 bases from J, with 19 bases in between. The CDR3 extends over 16 amino acids. Here the CDR3 DNA reads TGTGCCAGCTCACCGGGACGGGCAACGAGGTTATATGGCTACACCTTC. Protein sequence: CASSPGRATRLYGYTF.

CDR3 region: CASSATSGGYPFYNEQFF. The CDR3 region has the DNA TGCGCCAGCAGTGCGACTAGCGGGGGTTACCCGTTCTACAATGAGCAGTTCTTC. This sequence joins TRBV10-2 and TRBJ2-1; 12 bases align to TRBD2. The trim removed 4 bases at V and 3 bases at J, leaving 10 bases unmatched. Looked up from germline, CDR1 is WSHSY and CDR2 is SAAADI. The CDR3 spans 18 residues.

The chain employs TRBV5-6 and TRBJ1-2; the D is unclear. This CDR3 comprises 14 residues. Trimming left V 0 bases short and J 0 bases short, with 6 bases between. Germline lookup yields CDR1 SGHDT and CDR2 YYEEEE. The DNA for the CDR3 is TGTGCCAGCAGCTTGGACAGCACTAACTATGGCTACACCTTC. This codes for CASSLDSTNYGYTF.

This chain uses TRBV19 with TRBJ2-7; 11 positions match TRBD1. Trimming took 4 bases from V and 1 from J; bases not matched to a gene: 6. This CDR3 comprises 16 residues. The germline V gene encodes CDR1 LNHDA and CDR2 SQIVND (reference sequence). CDR3: CASSSGQGARSYEQYF. CDR3 nucleotide sequence: TGTGCCAGTAGTAGCGGACAGGGGGCGCGATCCTACGAGCAGTACTTC.

This clone occurred once. The V gene is TRBV19, the J gene TRBJ1-5; no firm D call. From germline, CDR1 is LNHDA and CDR2 SQIVND (reference sequence). Trimming removed 2 bases from V and 0 bases from J, with 5 bases in between. The CDR3 length is 14 residues. As DNA, the CDR3 is TGTGCCAGTAGTATATCTTATAGCAATCAGCCCCAGCATTTT. Translated, it gives CASSISYSNQPQHF. The complete variable domain, with remaining parts taken from reference TRBV19 and TRBJ1-5, reads DGGITQSPKYLFRKEGQNVTLSCEQNLNHDAMYWYRQDPGQGLRLIYYSQIVNDFQKGDIAEGYSVSREKKESFPLTVTSAQKNPTAFYLCASSISYSNQPQHFGDGTRLSIL.

The chain joins TRBV19 to TRBJ2-5; D gene uncertain. V dropped 8 bases and J dropped 4 bases, with 11 bases sitting between them. The germline CDR1 and CDR2 sequences are LNHDA and SQIVND (reference sequence). The CDR3 sequence is 12 residues long. CDR3 bases: TGTGCCAGTGGTCAGCGTCCAGAGACCCAGTACTTC. Its translation: CASGQRPETQYF.